One sample yielded the 20 T cell receptor beta chains listed below, sequenced in a study of blood T cells in healthy people across ages (dated by TCRdb to 2015 to 2017). The library was built by means of 5' RACE. Sequenced using an Illumina HiSeq 2500. A second PCR of roughly 7 to 11 cycles was run with a J-beta primer mix and a sample-barcoded 5' primer. TCRdb passed the public sequencing reads through fastp at Q25 and MiXCR, retaining productive beta sequences. Identical CDR3 proteins give one entry, which carries the most common genes and DNA. This sample holds about 580,000 distinct CDR3 sequences; roughly 48% were observed only once. Jointly, the top ten make up around 25% of the sample. The sequencing sample was made of blood. The receptors stem from a man of 80 years or more in good health.

V is TRBV7-3 and J is TRBJ2-6; D unresolved. The CDR3 loop spans 15 amino acids. Per the germline V gene, CDR1 is SGHTA and CDR2 is FQGTGA. Trimming pared 6 bases from V and 0 bases from J, leaving 9 bases between. CDR3 loop: CASSKALSGANVLTF. The CDR3 coding sequence is TGTGCCAGCAGTAAAGCGCTCTCTGGGGCCAACGTCCTGACTTTC. Based on the CDR3 plus reference TRBV7-3 and TRBJ2-6, the full variable domain is GAGVSQTPSNKVTEKGKYVELRCDPISGHTALYWYRQSLGQGPEFLIYFQGTGAADDSGLPNDRFFAVRPEGSVSTLKIQRTERGDSAVYLCASSKALSGANVLTFGAGSRLTVL.

At least ten counts were recorded for this clonotype. This chain joins TRBV28 and TRBJ2-1, with D possibly matching TRBD1 (6 bases). Trimming pared 2 bases from V and 2 bases from J, leaving 7 bases between. The CDR3 is 14 amino acids. Germline CDR1 is MDHEN and CDR2 is SYDVKM. The CDR3 DNA reads TGTGCCAGCAGTTTAGGGGGCGCCTACAATGAGCAGTTCTTC. Protein product: CASSLGGAYNEQFF.

The chain links TRBV7-3 to TRBJ2-1; D may be TRBD1 or TRBD2 (5 bases each). The V end was cut by 5 bases, the J end by 1 base, with 15 bases between. CDR1 is SGHTA, CDR2 FQGTGA, per germline. The CDR3 is made up of 16 amino acids. The CDR3 DNA reads as TGTGCCAGCAGCCCCACCGGGACCGGATCCTACAATGAGCAGTTCTTC. Translation: CASSPTGTGSYNEQFF.

CDR3: CASSVVGGSSGANVLTF. The DNA for the CDR3 is TGTGCCAGCAGCGTTGTGGGAGGGAGCTCTGGGGCCAACGTCCTGACTTTC. The V gene is TRBV7-2, the J gene TRBJ2-6, with 7 bases matching TRBD2. J gave up 0 bases and V 5 bases, and 7 bases lay outside the gene matches. Germline CDR1 SGHTA, CDR2 FQGNSA. The CDR3 totals 17 residues.

The J gene is TRBJ2-7, the V gene TRBV7-2; 8 nucleotides align to TRBD1. With V trimmed by 5 bases and J by 3 bases, 6 bases remained unmatched. Germline assignment: CDR1 SGHTA and CDR2 FQGNSA. The CDR3 contains 14 residues. The CDR3: CASSPQGDRYEQYF. CDR3 in DNA: TGTGCCAGCAGCCCACAGGGGGACCGCTACGAGCAGTACTTC.

This chain uses TRBV20-1 with TRBJ2-3; maybe TRBD2 (6 bases). The CDR3 sequence is 15 residues long. Trimming removed 6 bases at V and 3 bases at J, with 19 bases between. Germline assignment: CDR1 DFQATT and CDR2 SNEGSKA (reference sequence). CDR3 in DNA: TGCAGTGCCTTGGGAACCCAGGGACTGACAGATACGCAGTATTTT. Translated: CSALGTQGLTDTQYF.

Notes on this clonotype: This may come from a read error, since a much larger clone is one base off. The chain joins TRBV6-6 to TRBJ2-7; D perhaps matches TRBD2 (5 bases). Trimming removed 9 bases from V and 7 bases from J, with 16 bases in between. CDR3 length equals 12 residues. CDR1 and CDR2 (germline): MNHNY, SVGAGI (reference sequence). The CDR3 DNA reads as TGTGCCAGTACGACGGGGTACAATGAGCAGTACTTC. Translated, it gives CASTTGYNEQYF.

V usage is TRBV24-1 and J usage is TRBJ2-3; 11 nucleotides agree with TRBD2. V shed 5 bases, J shed 4 bases, and the junction held 4 bases outside the gene matches. Germline V lookup: CDR1 KGHDR, CDR2 SFDVKD. The CDR3 totals 15 residues. CDR3 DNA: TGTGCCACCAGTGGTAGCGGGAGGGCTGCAGATACGCAGTATTTT. Translating gives CATSGSGRAADTQYF.

The chain uses TRBV20-1 and TRBJ2-7; maybe TRBD1 (6 bases). The V gene lost 2 bases and the J gene lost 6 bases, with 14 bases spanning the gap. Germline lookup yields CDR1 DFQATT and CDR2 SNEGSKA (reference sequence). The CDR3 extends over 13 amino acids. The CDR3 sequence: CSARRQGIGEQYF. CDR3 bases: TGCAGTGCTAGAAGGCAGGGGATAGGCGAGCAGTACTTC.

A word on this clonotype: One junction end does not reproduce the germline sequence, and a read error may be involved. The V and J genes are TRBV7-9 and TRBJ2-6; tentatively, D is TRBD1 (6 bases). Germline CDR1 reads SEHNR; CDR2 reads FQNEAQ (reference sequence). The CDR3 has 16 residues. CDR3 region: CAHFGTLLSGGNVLTF. In DNA, the CDR3 is TGTGCCCACTTCGGGACATTACTTTCTGGGGGCAACGTCCTGACTTTC.

The V gene is TRBV6-6, the J gene TRBJ1-2; the D is unclear. CDR1 and CDR2 from the germline V gene are MNHNY and SVGAGI (reference sequence). This CDR3 spans 15 amino acids. The V and J ends lost 6 bases and 4 bases respectively, with 18 bases between them. Here the CDR3 reads CASSLRPGRTYGYTF. Written as DNA, the CDR3 is TGTGCCAGCAGCCTACGGCCAGGTCGGACCTATGGCTACACCTTC.

In regard to this clonotype: Germline is not matched at one junction end, which may reflect a read error. This sequence joins TRBV6-6 and TRBJ2-7, with 9 bases lining up with TRBD1. CDR1 is MNHNY, CDR2 SVGAGI, per germline (reference sequence). CDR3 length: 15 amino acids. CDR3 residues: CASSQPGQGTYGQYF. In nucleotides, the CDR3 is TGTGCCAGCAGTCAGCCGGGACAGGGCACCTACGGGCAGTACTTC.

This clonotype was recorded many times. This rearrangement joins TRBV29-1 to TRBJ2-3; D might be TRBD2 (5 bases). Germline CDR1 SQVTM, CDR2 ANQGSEA. This CDR3 has 14 amino acids. Trimming removed 4 bases from V and 1 base from J, with 12 bases in between. CDR3 amino acids: CSVAGDKGTDTQYF. CDR3 coding DNA: TGCAGCGTTGCCGGGGATAAAGGCACAGATACGCAGTATTTT.

The chain employs TRBV7-9 and TRBJ2-7; D unclear. The V and J ends lost 6 bases and 7 bases respectively, with 19 bases between them. Looked up from germline, CDR1 is SEHNR and CDR2 is FQNEAQ (reference sequence). The CDR3 is 14 amino acids. The CDR3 loop is CASSAGSSYNEQYF. CDR3 sequence (DNA): TGTGCCAGCAGTGCCGGGTCCTCTTACAATGAGCAGTACTTC.

This clonotype has more than one count but fewer than ten. In DNA, the CDR3 is TGCAGTGCCCCTGTGGGGTTCTCCTACAATGAGCAGTTCTTC. Its translation: CSAPVGFSYNEQFF. The V gene is TRBV20-1, the J gene TRBJ2-1; D gene uncertain. Per germline, CDR1 DFQATT and CDR2 SNEGSKA (reference sequence). CDR3 length equals 14 residues. Trimming removed 6 bases at V and 0 bases at J, with 12 bases between.

This chain connects TRBV29-1 to TRBJ2-1; D might be TRBD2 (6 bases). Germline V lookup: CDR1 SQVTM, CDR2 ANQGSEA. V was cut by 4 bases and J by 2 bases, with 15 bases left in between. The CDR3 consists of 15 residues. Here the CDR3 reads CSVVWDSGPYNEQFF. CDR3 DNA: TGCAGCGTTGTTTGGGACTCTGGCCCCTACAATGAGCAGTTCTTC.

The V gene is TRBV11-1, the J gene TRBJ1-1; no definite D call. CDR1 SGHAT and CDR2 FQDESV come from the germline V gene (reference sequence). Trimming stripped 0 bases from V and 1 base from J, with 12 bases between. The CDR3 loop spans 16 amino acids. Here the CDR3 DNA reads TGTGCCAGCAGCTTAGCGGTCCGACTCGGGAACACTGAAGCTTTCTTT. Translation gives CASSLAVRLGNTEAFF.

The V gene is TRBV6-5, the J gene TRBJ1-1, with D unclear. V lost 4 bases, J lost 11 bases, and 8 bases lay in between. This CDR3 comprises 10 residues. The germline gives CDR1 MNHEY, CDR2 SVGAGI. The CDR3 bases are TGTGCCAGCAGTTTGGGTCGGGCTTTCTTT. This gives the protein CASSLGRAFF.

The V gene is TRBV29-1, the J gene TRBJ2-3, with TRBD1 as a possible D gene (6 bases). Germline V gene data show CDR1 as SQVTM and CDR2 as ANQGSEA. The CDR3 loop spans 13 amino acids. The germline V and J ends were trimmed by 1 base and 7 bases, with 12 bases remaining between them. CDR3 residues: CSVEVGARNTQYF. As DNA, the CDR3 is TGCAGCGTTGAAGTGGGGGCGCGGAATACGCAGTATTTT.

The CDR3 sequence: CASSLASVTGELFF. The CDR3 DNA reads as TGTGCCAGCAGCTTGGCTAGCGTCACCGGGGAGCTGTTTTTT. The rearrangement uses TRBV5-6 and TRBJ2-2; D may be TRBD2 (6 bases). Germline values: CDR1 SGHDT, CDR2 YYEEEE. Trimming took 0 bases from V and 4 from J, leaving 7 bases between them. The CDR3 extends over 14 amino acids.